These 20 T cell receptor beta chains came from one sample sequenced in a study of blood T cell repertoires in COVID-19. Profiling relied on immunoSEQ multiplex PCR, and the TCRdb table lists in-frame clones only, not all of them. The profile shows over 250,000 clones, over 75% of them singletons. What was sequenced was peripheral blood. All receptors come from a woman aged 70-85 years with acute or convalescent COVID-19.

The CDR3 DNA follows: TGTGCCATCAGGGGGCTTAGGGATGAGCAGTTCTTC. Protein sequence: CAIRGLRDEQFF. The V gene is TRBV10-3, the J gene TRBJ2-1, with D perhaps TRBD1 (5 bases). CDR3 length: 12 residues. The germline V gene encodes CDR1 ENHRY and CDR2 SYGVKD. Trimming removed 6 bases at V and 8 bases at J, with 11 bases between.

This chain uses TRBV7-9 with TRBJ2-1, with 7 positions matching TRBD2. Germline assignment: CDR1 SEHNR and CDR2 FQNEAQ (reference sequence). The V gene end was trimmed by 0 bases and the J gene end by 8 bases; junction bases not matched to a gene: 1. This CDR3 contains 13 residues. CDR3 residues: CASSLAGGDEQFF. In DNA form, the CDR3 reads TGTGCCAGCAGCTTAGCTGGGGGGGATGAGCAGTTCTTC.

This clone has just a few counts. The chain couples TRBV12-3 or TRBV12-4 to TRBJ2-1, with 9 bases aligning to TRBD1. This CDR3 contains 13 residues. V lost 7 bases, J lost 9 bases, and 7 bases stayed unmatched. Here the CDR3 reads CASKVRQGGEQFF. The CDR3 region has the DNA TGTGCCAGCAAAGTTAGACAGGGGGGTGAGCAGTTCTTC.

In this sample, this clone turned up a few times. V is TRBV11-2 and J is TRBJ2-3, with no clear D. CDR1 and CDR2 from the germline V gene are SGHAT and FQNNGV. V was cut by 0 bases and J by 5 bases, with 6 bases left in between. The CDR3 length is 13 residues. In DNA form, the CDR3 reads TGTGCCAGCAGCTTAGATACGGTAGATACGCAGTATTTT. This codes for CASSLDTVDTQYF.

The rearrangement uses TRBV2 and TRBJ1-1; D not certain. The CDR3 spans 16 residues. From germline, CDR1 is SNHLY and CDR2 FYNNEI. The V end was cut by 5 bases, the J end by 0 bases, with 16 bases between. The CDR3 sequence: CASSTTPVGMNTEAFF. The CDR3 DNA sequence: TGTGCCAGCAGTACGACACCCGTTGGCATGAACACTGAAGCTTTCTTT.

The DNA for the CDR3 is TGTGCCAGCAGCGGGGACTTGGCTAGCGGGTACGAGCAGTACTTC. This sequence encodes CASSGDLASGYEQYF. The rearrangement joins TRBV7-9 to TRBJ2-7; 8 positions match TRBD2. V was pared by 5 bases and J by 4 bases, with 10 bases of the junction left unmatched. CDR3 length equals 15 residues. Germline values: CDR1 SEHNR, CDR2 FQNEAQ (reference sequence). The entire variable domain, with the rest obtained from reference TRBV7-9 and TRBJ2-7, is as follows: DTGVSQNPRHKITKRGQNVTFRCDPISEHNRLYWYRQTLGQGPEFLTYFQNEAQLEKSRLLSDRFSAERPKGSFSTLEIQRTEQGDSAMYLCASSGDLASGYEQYFGPGTRLTVT.

The count of this clone is one. This chain connects TRBV4-1 to TRBJ2-1; D ambiguous. Trimming pared 3 bases from V and 8 bases from J, leaving 26 bases between. This CDR3 is built from 18 residues. Per germline, CDR1 MGHRA and CDR2 YSYEKL. CDR3 in DNA: TGCGCCAGCAGCCACCTTAAACCCAACTTAAACCCCACAGATGAGCAGTTCTTC. Translation: CASSHLKPNLNPTDEQFF.

This clone was seen only once. The chain is built from TRBV27 and TRBJ1-2, with TRBD1 identical over 8 bases. Germline loops: CDR1 MNHEY, CDR2 SMNVEV (reference sequence). The junction had 5 bases not matched to a gene; V was cut back by 3 bases and J by 2 bases. The CDR3 consists of 15 residues. This chain's CDR3 is CASSLVGQGNYGYTF. DNA for the CDR3: TGTGCCAGCAGTTTGGTTGGACAGGGAAACTATGGCTACACCTTC.

CDR3 DNA sequence: TGTGCCAGCAGCTTCGGTGGCGGGCGGGGGGGTACTGGAAACACCATATATTTT. Protein: CASSFGGGRGGTGNTIYF. V and J are TRBV5-4 and TRBJ1-3; TRBD1 is a possible D gene (5 bases). Germline V gene data show CDR1 as SGHNT and CDR2 as YYREEE (reference sequence). The V end was cut by 2 bases, the J end by 2 bases, with 20 bases between. CDR3 length equals 18 residues.

V and J are TRBV12-3 or TRBV12-4 and TRBJ1-2; D is undetermined. The CDR3 is 13 amino acids. V dropped 1 base and J dropped 8 bases, with 11 bases sitting between them. CDR3: CASSLGRGGGYTF. The CDR3 DNA sequence: TGTGCCAGCAGTTTAGGACGGGGTGGGGGCTACACCTTC.

V and J are TRBV3-1 (or the pseudogene TRBV3-2) and TRBJ2-3; 8 positions agree with TRBD2. The CDR3 runs 16 residues. Germline V gene sequence: CDR1 LGHDT, CDR2 YNNKEL (reference sequence). V shed 4 bases and J 6 bases; nucleotides not matched to a gene: 12. The CDR3 loop is CASSLRVAGGVDTQYF. CDR3 DNA sequence: TGTGCCAGCAGCCTTCGAGTGGCGGGAGGCGTGGATACGCAGTATTTT.

The gene calls are TRBV24-1 and TRBJ1-1; 8 nucleotides agree with TRBD1. Germline V lookup: CDR1 KGHDR, CDR2 SFDVKD. The CDR3 has 16 residues. After removal of 2 bases from V and 0 bases from J, the junction contained 4 bases not matched to a gene. CDR3 nucleotide sequence: TGTGCCACCAGTGATTCAACAGGGGGTCTGAACACTGAAGCTTTCTTT. The encoded protein is CATSDSTGGLNTEAFF.

The V call is TRBV5-1, the J call TRBJ1-1, with TRBD1 identical over 8 bases. V shed 0 bases and J 3 bases; nucleotides not matched to a gene: 4. The CDR3 is made up of 15 amino acids. Germline CDR1 and CDR2: SGHRS and YFSETQ. CDR3 nucleotide sequence: TGCGCCAGCAGCTTGGCCGGGACAGGCTACACTGAAGCTTTCTTT. It encodes CASSLAGTGYTEAFF.

CDR3 protein: CASTPSGLGYTF. CDR3 in DNA: TGTGCCAGCACCCCGAGCGGTTTGGGCTACACCTTC. J is TRBJ1-2 and V is TRBV28; D is unresolved. Trimming left V 7 bases short and J 8 bases short, with 14 bases between. Germline CDR1 reads MDHEN; CDR2 reads SYDVKM. The CDR3 has 12 residues.

The chain is built from TRBV5-1 and TRBJ1-1; D not resolved. The ends were cut back, 0 bases at V and 3 bases at J, with 6 bases in the middle. There are 13 residues in the CDR3. Germline CDR1 and CDR2: SGHRS and YFSETQ. The CDR3 coding sequence is TGCGCCAGCAGCTTGGGGAGATACACTGAAGCTTTCTTT. It is translated as CASSLGRYTEAFF.

This clone appeared a single time. This rearrangement joins TRBV27 to TRBJ2-2; 8 nucleotides match TRBD2. Germline loops: CDR1 MNHEY, CDR2 SMNVEV (reference sequence). Losses at the gene ends were 6 bases for V and 6 bases for J; bases not matched to a gene: 3. The CDR3 is 13 amino acids. In nucleotides, the CDR3 is TGTGCCAGCAGCCCGGGGGGGCCCGGGGAGCTGTTTTTT. Protein sequence: CASSPGGPGELFF.

This rearrangement joins TRBV30 to TRBJ2-4, with D perhaps TRBD2 (6 bases). CDR1 and CDR2 (germline): GTSNPN, SVGIG (reference sequence). V was trimmed by 5 bases and J by 8 bases, leaving 13 bases between them. This CDR3 contains 12 residues. The CDR3 DNA sequence: TGTGCCTGGTCCGGGGGTAGGGACATTCAGTACTTC. Translating gives CAWSGGRDIQYF. The whole variable domain, remainder taken from reference TRBV30 and TRBJ2-4, is SQTIHQWPATLVQPVGSPLSLECTVEGTSNPNLYWYRQAAGRGLQLLFYSVGIGQISSEVPQNLSASRPQDRQFILSSKKLLLSDSGFYLCAWSGGRDIQYFGAGTRLSVL.

This chain connects TRBV6-5 to TRBJ2-5; a weak D match, TRBD1 (6 bases). The CDR3 has 14 amino acids. The germline gives CDR1 MNHEY, CDR2 SVGAGI. V dropped 8 bases and J dropped 5 bases, with 18 bases sitting between them. CDR3: CASLKQGSGETQYF. The CDR3 DNA sequence: TGTGCCAGCCTTAAACAGGGTTCCGGGGAGACCCAGTACTTC.

The rearrangement links TRBV5-1 to TRBJ2-5; D is perhaps TRBD2 (6 bases). The length of the CDR3 is 15 residues. V was pared by 2 bases and J by 2 bases, with 13 bases between. Germline CDR1 reads SGHRS; CDR2 reads YFSETQ. CDR3 DNA: TGCGCCAGCAGCTTAACGGGACTCTTGCAAGAGACCCAGTACTTC. It codes for CASSLTGLLQETQYF.

V and J are TRBV4-2 and TRBJ1-1, with D possibly TRBD1 on 6 matching bases. The CDR3 consists of 17 residues. The germline CDR1 and CDR2 sequences are LGHNA and YNFKEQ. Trimming cost V 3 bases and J 3 bases, with 20 bases left between them. The CDR3 loop is CASSQATGTREDTEAFF. The CDR3 coding sequence is TGTGCCAGCAGCCAGGCCACCGGGACAAGAGAGGACACTGAAGCTTTCTTT.